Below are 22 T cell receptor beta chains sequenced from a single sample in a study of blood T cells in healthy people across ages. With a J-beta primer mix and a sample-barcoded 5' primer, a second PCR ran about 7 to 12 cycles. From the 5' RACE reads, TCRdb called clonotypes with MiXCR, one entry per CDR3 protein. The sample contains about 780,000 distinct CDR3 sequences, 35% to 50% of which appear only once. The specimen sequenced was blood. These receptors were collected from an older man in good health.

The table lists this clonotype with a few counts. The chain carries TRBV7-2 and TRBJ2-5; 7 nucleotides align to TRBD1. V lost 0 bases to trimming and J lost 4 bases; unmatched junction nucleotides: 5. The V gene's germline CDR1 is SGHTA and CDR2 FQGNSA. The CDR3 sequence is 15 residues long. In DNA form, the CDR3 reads TGTGCCAGCAGCTTAGCAGGGGGCGAGGGAGAGACCCAGTACTTC. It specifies CASSLAGGEGETQYF.

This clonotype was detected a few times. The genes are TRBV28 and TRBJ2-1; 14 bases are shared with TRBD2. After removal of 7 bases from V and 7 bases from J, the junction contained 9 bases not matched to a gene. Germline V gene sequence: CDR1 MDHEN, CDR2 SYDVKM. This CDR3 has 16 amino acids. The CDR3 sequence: CASMHPGLAGGNEQFF. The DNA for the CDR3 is TGTGCCAGCATGCATCCAGGACTAGCGGGAGGTAATGAGCAGTTCTTC.

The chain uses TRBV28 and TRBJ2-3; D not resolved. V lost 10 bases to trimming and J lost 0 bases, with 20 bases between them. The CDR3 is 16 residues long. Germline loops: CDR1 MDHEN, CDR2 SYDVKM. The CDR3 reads CATLKLGRTSTDTQYF. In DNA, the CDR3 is TGTGCCACCCTAAAGTTAGGCAGAACTAGCACAGATACGCAGTATTTT.

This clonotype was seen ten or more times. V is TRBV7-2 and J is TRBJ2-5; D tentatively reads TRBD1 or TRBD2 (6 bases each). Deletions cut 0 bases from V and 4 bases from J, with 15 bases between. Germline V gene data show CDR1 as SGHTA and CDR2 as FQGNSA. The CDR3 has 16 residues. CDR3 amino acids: CASSLAVRDKGETQYF. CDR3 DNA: TGTGCCAGCAGCTTAGCGGTGCGGGACAAGGGAGAGACCCAGTACTTC. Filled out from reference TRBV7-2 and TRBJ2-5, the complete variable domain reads GAGVSQSPSNKVTEKGKDVELRCDPISGHTALYWYRQSLGQGLEFLIYFQGNSAPDKSGLPSDRFSAERTGGSVSTLTIQRTQQEDSAVYLCASSLAVRDKGETQYFGPGTRLLVL.

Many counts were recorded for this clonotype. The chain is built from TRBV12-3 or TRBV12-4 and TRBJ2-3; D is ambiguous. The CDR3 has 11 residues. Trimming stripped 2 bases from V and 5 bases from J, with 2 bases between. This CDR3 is CASSLQDTQYF. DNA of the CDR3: TGTGCCAGCAGTTTACAAGATACGCAGTATTTT.

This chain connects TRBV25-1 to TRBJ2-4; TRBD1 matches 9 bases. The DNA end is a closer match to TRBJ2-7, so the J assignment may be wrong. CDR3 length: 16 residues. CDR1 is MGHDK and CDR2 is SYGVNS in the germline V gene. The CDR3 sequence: CASSDTSGTGRYEQYF. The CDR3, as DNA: TGTGCCAGCAGTGATACCTCCGGGACAGGGAGGTACGAGCAGTACTTC.

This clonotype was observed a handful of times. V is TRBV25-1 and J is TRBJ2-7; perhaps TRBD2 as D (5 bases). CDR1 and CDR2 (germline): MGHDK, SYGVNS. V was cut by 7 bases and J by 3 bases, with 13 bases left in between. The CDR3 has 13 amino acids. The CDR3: CASTLGGFYEQYF. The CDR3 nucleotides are TGTGCCAGCACTCTCGGCGGGTTCTACGAGCAGTACTTC.

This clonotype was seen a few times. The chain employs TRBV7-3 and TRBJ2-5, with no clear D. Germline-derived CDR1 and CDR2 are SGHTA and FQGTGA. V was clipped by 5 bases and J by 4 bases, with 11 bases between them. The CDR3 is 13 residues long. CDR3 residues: CASSPEFRETQYF. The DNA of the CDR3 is TGTGCCAGCAGCCCGGAGTTTAGAGAGACCCAGTACTTC.

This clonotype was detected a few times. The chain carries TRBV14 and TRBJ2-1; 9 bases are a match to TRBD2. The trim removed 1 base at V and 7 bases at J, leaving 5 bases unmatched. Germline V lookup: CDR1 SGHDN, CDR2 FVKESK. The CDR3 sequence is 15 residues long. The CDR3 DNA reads TGTGCCAGCAGCCAAGGGAGCGGGAGGTGGAATGAGCAGTTCTTC. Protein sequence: CASSQGSGRWNEQFF.

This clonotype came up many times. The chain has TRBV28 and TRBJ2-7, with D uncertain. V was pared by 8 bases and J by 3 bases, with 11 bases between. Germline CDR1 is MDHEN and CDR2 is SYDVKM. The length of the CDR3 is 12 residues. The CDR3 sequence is CASAAKNYEQYF. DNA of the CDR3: TGTGCCAGCGCAGCAAAAAACTACGAGCAGTACTTC.

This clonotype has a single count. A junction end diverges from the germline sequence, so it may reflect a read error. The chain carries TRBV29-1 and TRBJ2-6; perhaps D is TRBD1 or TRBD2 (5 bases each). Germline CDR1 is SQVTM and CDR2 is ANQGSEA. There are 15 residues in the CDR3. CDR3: CSARGPGSGANVPTF. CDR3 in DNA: TGCAGCGCCCGGGGTCCGGGCTCTGGGGCCAACGTCCCGACTTTC.

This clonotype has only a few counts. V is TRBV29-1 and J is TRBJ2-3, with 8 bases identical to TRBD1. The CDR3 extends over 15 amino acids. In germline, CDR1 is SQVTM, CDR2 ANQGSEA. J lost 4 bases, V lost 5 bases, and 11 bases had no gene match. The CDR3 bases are TGCAGCGTTCTACGTGACAGGGGTGGTCCAGATACGCAGTATTTT. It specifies CSVLRDRGGPDTQYF.

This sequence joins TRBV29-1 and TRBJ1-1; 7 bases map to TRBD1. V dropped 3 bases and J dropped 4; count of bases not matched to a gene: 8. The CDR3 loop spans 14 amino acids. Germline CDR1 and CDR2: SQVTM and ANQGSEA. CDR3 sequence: CSVDADRDVTEAFF. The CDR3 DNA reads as TGCAGCGTTGATGCCGACAGGGACGTCACTGAAGCTTTCTTT.

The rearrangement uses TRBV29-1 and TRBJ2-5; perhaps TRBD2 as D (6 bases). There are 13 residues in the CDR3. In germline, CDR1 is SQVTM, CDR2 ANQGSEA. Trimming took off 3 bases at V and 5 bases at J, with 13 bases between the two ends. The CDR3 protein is CSVEGTRGETQYF. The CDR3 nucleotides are TGCAGCGTTGAGGGGACTCGGGGGGAGACCCAGTACTTC. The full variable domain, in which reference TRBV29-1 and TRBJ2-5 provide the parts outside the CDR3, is SAVISQKPSRDICQRGTSLTIQCQVDSQVTMMFWYRQQPGQSLTLIATANQGSEATYESGFVIDKFPISRPNLTFSTLTVSNMSPEDSSIYLCSVEGTRGETQYFGPGTRLLVL.

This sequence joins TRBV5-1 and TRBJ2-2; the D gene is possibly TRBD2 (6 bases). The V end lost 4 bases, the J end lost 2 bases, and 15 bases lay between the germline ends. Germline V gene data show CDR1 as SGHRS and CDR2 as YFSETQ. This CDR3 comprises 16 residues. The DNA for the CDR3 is TGCGCCAGCAGCGGGGGGACTCCCGGCAACACCGGGGAGCTGTTTTTT. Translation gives CASSGGTPGNTGELFF.

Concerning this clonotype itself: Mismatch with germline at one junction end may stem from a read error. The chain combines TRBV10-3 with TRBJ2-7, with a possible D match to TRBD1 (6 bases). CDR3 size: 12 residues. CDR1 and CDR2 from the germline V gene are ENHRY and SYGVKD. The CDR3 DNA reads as TGTGCCATCAGCCCAGGGGCCCACGAGCAGCACTTC. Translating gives CAISPGAHEQHF.

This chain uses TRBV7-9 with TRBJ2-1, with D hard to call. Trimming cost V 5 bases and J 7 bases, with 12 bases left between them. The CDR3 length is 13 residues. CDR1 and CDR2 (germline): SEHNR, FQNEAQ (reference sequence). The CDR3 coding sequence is TGTGCCAGCAGCCTCCACATGGGAAATGAGCAGTTCTTC. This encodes CASSLHMGNEQFF.

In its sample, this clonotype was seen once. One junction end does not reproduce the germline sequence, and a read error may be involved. CDR3 sequence: CASSLAGQSTDMQYF. The CDR3 DNA sequence: TGTGCCAGCAGTTTAGCGGGCCAGAGCACAGATATGCAGTATTTT. The chain combines TRBV12-3 or TRBV12-4 with TRBJ2-3; D is unresolved. This CDR3 has 15 residues.

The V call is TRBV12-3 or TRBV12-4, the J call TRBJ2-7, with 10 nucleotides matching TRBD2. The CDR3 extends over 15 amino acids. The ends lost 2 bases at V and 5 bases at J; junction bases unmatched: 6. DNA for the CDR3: TGTGCCAGCAGTTTACAAGCGGGGGGGCCTCACGAGCAGTACTTC. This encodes CASSLQAGGPHEQYF.

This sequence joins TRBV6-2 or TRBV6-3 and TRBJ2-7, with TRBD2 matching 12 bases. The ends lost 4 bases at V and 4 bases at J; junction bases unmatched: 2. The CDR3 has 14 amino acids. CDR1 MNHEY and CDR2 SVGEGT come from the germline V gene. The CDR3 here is CASSFTSGRYEQYF. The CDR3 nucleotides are TGTGCCAGCAGTTTCACTAGCGGGAGGTACGAGCAGTACTTC.

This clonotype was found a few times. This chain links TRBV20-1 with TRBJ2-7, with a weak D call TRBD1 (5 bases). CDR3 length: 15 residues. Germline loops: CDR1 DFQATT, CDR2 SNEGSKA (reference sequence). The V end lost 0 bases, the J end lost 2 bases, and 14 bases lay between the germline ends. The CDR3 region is CSARDRSRATYEQYF. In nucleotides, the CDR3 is TGCAGTGCTAGAGATCGATCCAGGGCAACCTACGAGCAGTACTTC.

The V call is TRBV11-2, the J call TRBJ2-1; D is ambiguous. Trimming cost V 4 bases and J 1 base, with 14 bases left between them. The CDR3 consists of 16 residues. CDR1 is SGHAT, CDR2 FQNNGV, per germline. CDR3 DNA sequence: TGTGCCAGCAGCTCCGGACCTCGAAATTCCTACAATGAGCAGTTCTTC. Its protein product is CASSSGPRNSYNEQFF.